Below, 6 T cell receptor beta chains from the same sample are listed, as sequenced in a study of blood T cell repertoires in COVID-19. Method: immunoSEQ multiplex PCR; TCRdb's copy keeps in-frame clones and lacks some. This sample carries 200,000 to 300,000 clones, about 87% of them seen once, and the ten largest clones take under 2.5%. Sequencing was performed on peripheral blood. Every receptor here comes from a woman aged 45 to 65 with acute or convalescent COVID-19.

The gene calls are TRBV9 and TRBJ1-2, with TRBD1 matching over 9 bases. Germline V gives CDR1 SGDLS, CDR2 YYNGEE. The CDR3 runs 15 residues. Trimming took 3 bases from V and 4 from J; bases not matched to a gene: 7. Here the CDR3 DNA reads TGTGCCAGCAGCGCCTCCGGGACAGGGATCTATGGCTACACCTTC. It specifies CASSASGTGIYGYTF.

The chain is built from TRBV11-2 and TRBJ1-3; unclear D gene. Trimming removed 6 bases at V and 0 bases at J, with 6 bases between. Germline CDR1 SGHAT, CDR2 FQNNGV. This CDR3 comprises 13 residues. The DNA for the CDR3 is TGTGCCAGCAGTCCAGTCTCTGGAAACACCATATATTTT. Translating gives CASSPVSGNTIYF.

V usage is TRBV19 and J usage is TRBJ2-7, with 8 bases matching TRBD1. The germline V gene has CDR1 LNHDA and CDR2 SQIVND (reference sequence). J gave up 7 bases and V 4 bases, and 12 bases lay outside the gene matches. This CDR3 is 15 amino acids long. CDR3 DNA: TGTGCCAGTAGTACCGAAGGACAGGGCCCTTATGAGCAGTACTTC. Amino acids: CASSTEGQGPYEQYF.

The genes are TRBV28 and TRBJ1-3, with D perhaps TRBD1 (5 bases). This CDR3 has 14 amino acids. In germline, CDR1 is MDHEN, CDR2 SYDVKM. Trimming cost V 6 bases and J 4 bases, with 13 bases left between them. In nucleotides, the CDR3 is TGTGCCAGCAGGGCAGGGATCTCCGGAAACACCATATATTTT. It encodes CASRAGISGNTIYF.

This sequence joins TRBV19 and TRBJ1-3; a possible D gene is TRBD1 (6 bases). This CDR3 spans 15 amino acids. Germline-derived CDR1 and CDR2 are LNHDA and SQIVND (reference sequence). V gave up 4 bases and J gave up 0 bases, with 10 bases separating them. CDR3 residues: CASSTTGHSGNTIYF. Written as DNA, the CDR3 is TGTGCCAGTAGTACGACAGGCCACTCTGGAAACACCATATATTTT.

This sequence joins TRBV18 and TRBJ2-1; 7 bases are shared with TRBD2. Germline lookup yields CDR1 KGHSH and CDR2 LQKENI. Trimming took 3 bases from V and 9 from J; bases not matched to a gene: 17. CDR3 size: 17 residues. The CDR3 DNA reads TGTGCCAGCTCACCGGCCAAACTCGGCATAGCGGGCCCTGAGCAGTTCTTC. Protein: CASSPAKLGIAGPEQFF.